The clone carrying this TCR beta chain showed up many times. Its antigen is unknown. This specimen comes from a study of blood T cells in healthy people across ages. General study results and limits: Bulk PBMC profiling left naive and antigen-experienced comparisons inconclusive. Whereas aged donors had fewer naive CD4+ cells, long-lived donors had more of them and higher diversity.

Between the trimmed V and J ends, which lost 4 bases and 7 bases, there was a span of 23 bases. The CDR3 covers 17 residues. CDR1 MDHEN and CDR2 SYDVKM come from the germline V gene. Together with a sample-barcoded 5' primer, a J-beta primer mix was included in a second PCR lasting about 7 to 11 cycles. MiXCR, run by TCRdb on the 5' RACE reads, gives a single entry per CDR3 protein. The table includes more than 800,000 distinct CDR3 sequences, more than 25% detected once. The V and J genes are TRBV28 and TRBJ2-1, with D possibly being TRBD1 (5 bases). This TCR was sampled from a woman at least 80 years old in good health. The source material was blood. The CDR3 sequence: CASSSDRTPLRRNEQFF. The CDR3 nucleotides are TGTGCCAGCAGTTCCGACAGAACCCCCCTTCGACGGAATGAGCAGTTCTTC.